This T cell receptor (beta chain) is drawn from a study of T cells in Graves' hyperthyroidism and ophthalmopathy. Study-wide context: Peripheral blood was collected at initial diagnosis, before any treatment.

About this clonotype: As yet, its antigen is unknown.

Findings of the study overall: Before onset, ophthalmopathy was predicted by the model a median roughly 6.4 months earlier.

Amplification of TCR beta CDR3 regions used RNA as the template. The HTBI primer set drove a first-round RT-PCR of the TCR CDR3. TCRdb itself ran the multiplex PCR reads through MiXCR, one entry per CDR3 protein. Of some 770,000 distinct CDR3 sequences listed, 16% are singletons. The CDR3 sequence is 14 residues long. Germline CDR1 and CDR2: DFQATT and SNEGSKA (reference sequence). Trimming cost V 5 bases and J 9 bases; bases outside gene matches: 9. This receptor was obtained from a man aged 18 to 30 with Graves' hyperthyroidism. The chain carries TRBV20-1 and TRBJ2-1, with 11 bases identical to TRBD2. What was sequenced was blood. In DNA form, the CDR3 reads TGCAGTGCTGTTAGCGGGAGGGCCTTAGGTGAGCAGTTCTTC. Translating it yields CSAVSGRALGEQFF.